One T cell receptor (beta chain) is described in this entry. Its antigen is not identified. In the PCR, 60 Vbeta and 13 Jbeta primers were used. Produced via immunoSEQ multiplex PCR; TCRdb's table is partial and in-frame only. Here the sample spans 200,000 to 250,000 clones, about 70% being singletons. This specimen comes from a study of cytomegalovirus exposure and HLA in healthy donors. Study-level findings and limits: When a later analysis was performed, an Asian-associated ancestry cluster reportedly had fewer N-insertions than the roughly 630-donor mean. Analysis was carried out at a later point, and it linked a missense DCLRE1C variant to TCR beta V- and J-gene trimming. It was reportedly the case that the classifier diagnosed cytomegalovirus status with high specificity and sensitivity.

V lost 0 bases, J lost 6 bases, and 16 bases lay in between. The CDR3 extends over 16 amino acids. The germline gives CDR1 SGHRS, CDR2 YFSETQ. The sample comprised PBMCs. This clonotype was obtained from a young woman in good health and CMV-seronegative. The chain carries TRBV5-1 and TRBJ2-1, with D unresolved. CDR3 protein: CASSLAGLSGSNEQFF. CDR3 nucleotide sequence: TGCGCCAGCAGCTTGGCCGGGTTGTCTGGTTCCAATGAGCAGTTCTTC.